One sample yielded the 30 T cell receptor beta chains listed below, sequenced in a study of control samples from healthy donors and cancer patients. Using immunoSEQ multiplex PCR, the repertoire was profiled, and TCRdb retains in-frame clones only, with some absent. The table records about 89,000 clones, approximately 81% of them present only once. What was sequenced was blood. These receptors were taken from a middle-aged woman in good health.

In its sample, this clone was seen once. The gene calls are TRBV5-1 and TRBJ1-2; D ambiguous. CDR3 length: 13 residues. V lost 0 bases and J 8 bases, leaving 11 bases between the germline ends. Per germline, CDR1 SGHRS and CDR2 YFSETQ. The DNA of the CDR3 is TGCGCCAGCAGCTTGGATCTAGGGCGGGGCTACACCTTC. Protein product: CASSLDLGRGYTF.

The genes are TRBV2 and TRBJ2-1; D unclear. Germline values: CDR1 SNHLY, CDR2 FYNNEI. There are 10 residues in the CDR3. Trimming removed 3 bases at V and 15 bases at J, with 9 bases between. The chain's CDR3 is CASSDNSPFF. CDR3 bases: TGTGCCAGCAGTGATAACAGTCCGTTCTTC.

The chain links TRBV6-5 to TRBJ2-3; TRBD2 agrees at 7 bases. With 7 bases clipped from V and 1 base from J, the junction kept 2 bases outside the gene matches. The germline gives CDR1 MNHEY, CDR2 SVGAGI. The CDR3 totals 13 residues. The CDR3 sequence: CASTSGGTDTQYF. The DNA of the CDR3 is TGTGCCAGCACTAGCGGAGGCACAGATACGCAGTATTTT.

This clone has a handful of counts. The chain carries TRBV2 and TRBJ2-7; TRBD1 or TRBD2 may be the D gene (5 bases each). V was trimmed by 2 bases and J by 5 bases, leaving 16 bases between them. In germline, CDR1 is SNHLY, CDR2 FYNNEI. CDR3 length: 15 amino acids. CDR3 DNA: TGTGCCAGCAGTGAATACGGCTTAGAGGGGAACGAGCAGTACTTC. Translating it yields CASSEYGLEGNEQYF.

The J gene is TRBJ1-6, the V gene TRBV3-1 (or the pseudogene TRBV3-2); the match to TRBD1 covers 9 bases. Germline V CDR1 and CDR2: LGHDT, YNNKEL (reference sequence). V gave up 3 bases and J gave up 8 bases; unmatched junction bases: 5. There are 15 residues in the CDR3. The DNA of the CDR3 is TGTGCCAGCAGCCAGGCTGGACAGGGGTATTCACCCCTCCACTTT. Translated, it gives CASSQAGQGYSPLHF.

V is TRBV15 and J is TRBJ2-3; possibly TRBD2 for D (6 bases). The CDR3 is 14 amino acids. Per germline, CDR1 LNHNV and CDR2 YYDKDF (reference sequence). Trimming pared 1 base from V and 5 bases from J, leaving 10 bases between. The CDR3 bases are TGTGCCACCAGCAGAGGAGATAGCGGAGATACGCAGTATTTT. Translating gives CATSRGDSGDTQYF.

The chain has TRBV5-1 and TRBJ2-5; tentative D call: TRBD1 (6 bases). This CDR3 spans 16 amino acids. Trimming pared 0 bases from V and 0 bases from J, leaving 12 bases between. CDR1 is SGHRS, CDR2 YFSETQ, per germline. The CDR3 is CASSLAPGQHQETQYF. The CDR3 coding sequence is TGCGCCAGCAGCTTGGCCCCTGGACAGCACCAAGAGACCCAGTACTTC.

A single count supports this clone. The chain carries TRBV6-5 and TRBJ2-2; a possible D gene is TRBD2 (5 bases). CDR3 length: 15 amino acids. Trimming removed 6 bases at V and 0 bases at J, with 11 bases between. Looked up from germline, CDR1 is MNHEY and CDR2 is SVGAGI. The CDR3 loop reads CASRLDYSNTGELFF. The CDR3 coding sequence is TGTGCCAGCAGGCTCGACTACTCGAACACCGGGGAGCTGTTTTTT.

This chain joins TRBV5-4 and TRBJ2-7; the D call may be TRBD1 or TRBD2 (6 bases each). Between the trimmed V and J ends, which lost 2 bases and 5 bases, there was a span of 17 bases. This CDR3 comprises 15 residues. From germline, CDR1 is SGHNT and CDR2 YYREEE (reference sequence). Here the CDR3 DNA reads TGTGCCAGCAGCTTCGCGGGACAAGGGGTCCACGAGCAGTACTTC. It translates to CASSFAGQGVHEQYF. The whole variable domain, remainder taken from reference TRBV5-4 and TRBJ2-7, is ETGVTQSPTHLIKTRGQQVTLRCSSQSGHNTVSWYQQALGQGPQFIFQYYREEENGRGNFPPRFSGLQFPNYSSELNVNALELDDSALYLCASSFAGQGVHEQYFGPGTRLTVT.

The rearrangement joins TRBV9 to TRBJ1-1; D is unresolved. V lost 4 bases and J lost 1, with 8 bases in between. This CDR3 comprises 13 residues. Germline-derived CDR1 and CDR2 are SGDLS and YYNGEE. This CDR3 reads CASSFPGNTEAFF. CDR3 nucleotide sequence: TGTGCCAGCAGCTTCCCTGGGAACACTGAAGCTTTCTTT.

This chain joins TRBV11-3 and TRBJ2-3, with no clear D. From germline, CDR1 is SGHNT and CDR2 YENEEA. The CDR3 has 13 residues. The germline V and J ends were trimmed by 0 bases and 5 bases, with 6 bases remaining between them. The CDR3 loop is CASSLEAVDTQYF. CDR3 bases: TGTGCCAGCAGCTTAGAAGCTGTAGATACGCAGTATTTT.

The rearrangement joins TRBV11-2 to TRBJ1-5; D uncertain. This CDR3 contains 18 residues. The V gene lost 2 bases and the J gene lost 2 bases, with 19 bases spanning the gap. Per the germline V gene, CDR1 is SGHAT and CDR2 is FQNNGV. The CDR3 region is CASSLWAGGSTCNQPQHF. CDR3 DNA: TGTGCCAGCAGCTTATGGGCAGGCGGAAGTACGTGCAATCAGCCCCAGCATTTT.

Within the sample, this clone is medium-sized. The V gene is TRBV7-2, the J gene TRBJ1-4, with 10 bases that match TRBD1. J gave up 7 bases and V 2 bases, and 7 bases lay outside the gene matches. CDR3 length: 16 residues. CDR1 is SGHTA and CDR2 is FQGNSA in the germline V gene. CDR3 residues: CASSLNLGQGSEKLFF. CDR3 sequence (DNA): TGTGCCAGCAGCTTAAATTTGGGACAGGGGAGTGAAAAACTGTTTTTT.

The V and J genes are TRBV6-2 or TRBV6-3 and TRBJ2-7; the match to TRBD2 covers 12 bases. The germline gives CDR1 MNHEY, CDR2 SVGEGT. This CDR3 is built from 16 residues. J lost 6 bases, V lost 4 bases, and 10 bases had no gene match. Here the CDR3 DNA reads TGTGCCAGCAGTTCGACTAGCGGGGGCCAGAGGGGCGAGCAGTACTTC. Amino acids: CASSSTSGGQRGEQYF.

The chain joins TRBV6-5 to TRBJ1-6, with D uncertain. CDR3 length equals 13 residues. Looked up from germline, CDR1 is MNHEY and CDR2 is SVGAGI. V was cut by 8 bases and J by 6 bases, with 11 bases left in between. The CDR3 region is CASAPQPNSPLHF. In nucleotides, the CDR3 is TGTGCCAGCGCCCCACAGCCTAATTCACCCCTCCACTTT.

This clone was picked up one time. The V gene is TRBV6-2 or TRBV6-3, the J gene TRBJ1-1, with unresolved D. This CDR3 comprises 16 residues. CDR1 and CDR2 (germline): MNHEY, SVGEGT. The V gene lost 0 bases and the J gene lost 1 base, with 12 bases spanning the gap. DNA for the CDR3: TGTGCCAGCAGTTACTCCGACCACACAGCGAACACTGAAGCTTTCTTT. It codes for CASSYSDHTANTEAFF.

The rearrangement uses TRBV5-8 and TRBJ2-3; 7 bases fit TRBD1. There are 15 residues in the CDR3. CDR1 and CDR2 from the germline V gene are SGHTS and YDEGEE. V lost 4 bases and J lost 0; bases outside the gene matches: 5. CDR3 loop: CASSPGQSSTDTQYF. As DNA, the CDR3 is TGTGCCAGCAGCCCGGGACAGTCGAGCACAGATACGCAGTATTTT.

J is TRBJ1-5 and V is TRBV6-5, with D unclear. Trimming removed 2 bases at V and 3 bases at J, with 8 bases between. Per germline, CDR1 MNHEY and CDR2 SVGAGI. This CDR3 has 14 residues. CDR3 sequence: CASSYERNNQPQHF. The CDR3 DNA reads TGTGCCAGCAGTTACGAACGGAACAATCAGCCCCAGCATTTT.

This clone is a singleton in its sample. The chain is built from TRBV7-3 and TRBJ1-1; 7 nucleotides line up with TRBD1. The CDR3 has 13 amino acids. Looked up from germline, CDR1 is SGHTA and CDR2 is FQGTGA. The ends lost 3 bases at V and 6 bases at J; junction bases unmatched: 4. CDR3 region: CASSFDREAEAFF. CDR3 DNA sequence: TGTGCCAGCAGCTTTGACAGGGAAGCTGAAGCTTTCTTT.

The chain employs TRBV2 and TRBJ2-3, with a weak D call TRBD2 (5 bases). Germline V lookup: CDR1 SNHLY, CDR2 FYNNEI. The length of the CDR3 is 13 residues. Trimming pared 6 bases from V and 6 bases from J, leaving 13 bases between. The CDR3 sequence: CASSAGPADTQYF. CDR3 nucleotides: TGTGCCAGCAGCGCGGGCCCTGCGGATACGCAGTATTTT.

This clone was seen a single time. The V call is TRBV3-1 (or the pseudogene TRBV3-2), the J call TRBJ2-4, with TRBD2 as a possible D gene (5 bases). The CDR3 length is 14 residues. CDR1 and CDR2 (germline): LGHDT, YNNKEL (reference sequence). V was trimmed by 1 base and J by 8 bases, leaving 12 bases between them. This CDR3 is CASSQGAGRDIQYF. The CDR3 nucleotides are TGTGCCAGCAGCCAAGGGGCGGGTCGAGACATTCAGTACTTC.

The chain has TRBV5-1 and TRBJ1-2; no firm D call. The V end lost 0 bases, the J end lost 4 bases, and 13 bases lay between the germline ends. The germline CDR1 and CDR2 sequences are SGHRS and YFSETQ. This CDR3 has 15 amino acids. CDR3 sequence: CASSLEPGSIYGYTF. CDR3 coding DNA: TGCGCCAGCAGCTTGGAACCAGGTAGCATCTATGGCTACACCTTC.

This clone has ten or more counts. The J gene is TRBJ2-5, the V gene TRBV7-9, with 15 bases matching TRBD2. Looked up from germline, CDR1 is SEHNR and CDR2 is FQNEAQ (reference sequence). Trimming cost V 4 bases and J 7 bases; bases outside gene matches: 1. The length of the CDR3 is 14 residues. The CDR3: CASSSGLAGGTQYF. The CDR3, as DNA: TGTGCCAGCAGCTCGGGACTAGCGGGGGGGACCCAGTACTTC.

CDR3 in amino acids: CASSQQGSYGYTF. In DNA form, the CDR3 reads TGTGCCAGCAGCCAACAGGGGAGCTATGGCTACACCTTC. The chain is built from TRBV25-1 and TRBJ1-2, with 7 nucleotides matching TRBD1. Germline CDR1 reads MGHDK; CDR2 reads SYGVNS. The CDR3 is 13 amino acids. V gave up 6 bases and J gave up 4 bases; unmatched junction bases: 5.

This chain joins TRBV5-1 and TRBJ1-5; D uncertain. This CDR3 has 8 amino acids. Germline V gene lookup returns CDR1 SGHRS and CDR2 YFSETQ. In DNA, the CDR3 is TGCATATTTGGGCCCCAGCATTTT. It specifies CIFGPQHF.

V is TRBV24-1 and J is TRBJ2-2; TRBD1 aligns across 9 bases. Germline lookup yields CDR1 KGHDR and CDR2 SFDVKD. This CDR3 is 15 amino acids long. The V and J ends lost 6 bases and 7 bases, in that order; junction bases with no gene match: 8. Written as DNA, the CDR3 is TGTGCCACCAGTCCCGGACAGGGGAGGAACGGGGAGCTGTTTTTT. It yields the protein CATSPGQGRNGELFF.

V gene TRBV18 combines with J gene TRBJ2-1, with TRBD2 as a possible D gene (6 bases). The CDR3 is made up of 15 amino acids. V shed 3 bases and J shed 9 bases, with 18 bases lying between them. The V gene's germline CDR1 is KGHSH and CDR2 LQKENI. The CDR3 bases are TGTGCCAGCTCACCCACCGAACTAGTCGGGAGTGAGCAGTTCTTC. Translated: CASSPTELVGSEQFF.

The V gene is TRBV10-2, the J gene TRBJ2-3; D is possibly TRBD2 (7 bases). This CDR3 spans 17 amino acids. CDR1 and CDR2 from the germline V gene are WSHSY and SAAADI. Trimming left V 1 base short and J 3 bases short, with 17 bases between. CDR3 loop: CASSEWPSAGATDTQYF. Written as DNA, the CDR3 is TGCGCCAGCAGTGAGTGGCCTAGCGCGGGGGCTACAGATACGCAGTATTTT.

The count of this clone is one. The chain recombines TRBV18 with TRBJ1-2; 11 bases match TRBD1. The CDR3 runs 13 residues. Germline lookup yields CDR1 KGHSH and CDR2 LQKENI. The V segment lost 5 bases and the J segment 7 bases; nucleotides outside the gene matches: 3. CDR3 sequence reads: CASSGQGATGYTF. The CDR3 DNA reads TGTGCCAGCTCAGGACAGGGGGCGACTGGCTACACCTTC. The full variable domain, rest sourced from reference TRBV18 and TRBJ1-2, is NAGVMQNPRHLVRRRGQEARLRCSPMKGHSHVYWYRQLPEEGLKFMVYLQKENIIDESGMPKERFSAEFPKEGPSILRIQQVVRGDSAAYFCASSGQGATGYTFGSGTRLTVV.

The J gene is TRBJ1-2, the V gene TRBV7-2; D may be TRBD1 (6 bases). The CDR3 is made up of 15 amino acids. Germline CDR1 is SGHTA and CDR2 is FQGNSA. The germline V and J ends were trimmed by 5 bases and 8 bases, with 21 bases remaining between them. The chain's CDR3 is CASSPYRVGSQGYTF. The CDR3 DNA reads TGTGCCAGCAGCCCGTACAGGGTAGGATCTCAGGGCTACACCTTC.